This T cell receptor beta chain was observed in a study of CD8 T cells in ankylosing spondylitis. MiXCR, applied by TCRdb to the 5' RACE reads, yields one record per CDR3 protein. The repertoire includes under 950,000 distinct CDR3 sequences, 19% of them detected once, and around 19% sits in the top ten. Whole-study findings and limits: Made up of about eight highly homologous variants, a TCR beta motif appeared characteristic of ankylosing spondylitis blood.

This clonotype appeared a few times. As yet, its antigen is unknown. This clonotype originated in a male donor with ankylosing spondylitis. The sequenced sample was blood, either unsorted or a sorted T cell fraction (not recorded which).

The DNA of the CDR3 is TGTGCCAGCAGCCAAGGCTACGGAGGCGAAAAACTGTTTTTT. Protein: CASSQGYGGEKLFF. This rearrangement joins TRBV14 to TRBJ1-4; D call uncertain. V was pared by 1 base and J by 8 bases, with 11 bases between. The CDR3 is 14 residues long. Germline CDR1 and CDR2: SGHDN and FVKESK.